This record concerns one T cell receptor (beta chain) sequence. Its antigen remains unknown. This entry comes from a study of vaccination effects on CD4 cells after COVID-19. Profiled with immunoSEQ multiplex PCR; TCRdb holds only in-frame clones, not every one. This sample has around 75,000 clones, with roughly 73% found just once. The CDR3 length is 15 residues. Germline trimming cut 2 bases from V and 5 bases from J; bases unmatched to any gene: 8. Germline CDR1 reads KGHSH; CDR2 reads LQKENI. Under the ViraFEST assay, PBMC were stimulated with viral peptide pools so that antigen-specific CD4+ T cells expanded. Sequencing was performed afterwards. Scientists isolated CD4+ T cells after an approximately 10-day culture period ended. This person caught SARS-CoV-2 sometime from March to December 2020, and PCR testing confirmed the infection.

This clonotype was obtained from a human donor who had a prior SARS-CoV-2 infection. This specimen consisted of CD4+ T cells from PBMCs cultured with HIV peptides, obtained before COVID-19 vaccination. Subset noted: HIV-1 Nef peptide pool negative control/reference culture. The chain employs TRBV18 and TRBJ2-5, with 7 positions matching TRBD2. The CDR3 spells CASSPRTRVWETQYF. Written as DNA, the CDR3 is TGTGCCAGCTCACCAAGGACTAGAGTTTGGGAGACCCAGTACTTC. Full variable domain (rest looked up from reference TRBV18 and TRBJ2-5): NAGVMQNPRHLVRRRGQEARLRCSPMKGHSHVYWYRQLPEEGLKFMVYLQKENIIDESGMPKERFSAEFPKEGPSILRIQQVVRGDSAAYFCASSPRTRVWETQYFGPGTRLLVL.